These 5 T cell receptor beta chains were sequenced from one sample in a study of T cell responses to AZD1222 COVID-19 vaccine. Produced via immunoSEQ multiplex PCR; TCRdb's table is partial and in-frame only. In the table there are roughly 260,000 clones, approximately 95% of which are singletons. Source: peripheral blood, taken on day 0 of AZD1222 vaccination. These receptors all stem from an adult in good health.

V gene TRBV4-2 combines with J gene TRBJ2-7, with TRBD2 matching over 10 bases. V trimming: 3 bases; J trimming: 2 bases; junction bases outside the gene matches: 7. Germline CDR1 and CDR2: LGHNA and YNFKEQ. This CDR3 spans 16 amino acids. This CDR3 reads CASSHATSGQTYEQYF. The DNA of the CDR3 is TGTGCCAGCAGCCATGCGACTAGCGGGCAGACCTACGAGCAGTACTTC.

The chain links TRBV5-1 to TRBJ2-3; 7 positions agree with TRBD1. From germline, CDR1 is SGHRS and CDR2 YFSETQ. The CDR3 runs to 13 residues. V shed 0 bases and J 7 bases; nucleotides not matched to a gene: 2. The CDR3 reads CASSLEGANTQYF. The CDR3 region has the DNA TGCGCCAGCAGCTTGGAGGGGGCGAATACGCAGTATTTT. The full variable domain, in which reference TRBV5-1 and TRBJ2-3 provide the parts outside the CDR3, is KAGVTQTPRYLIKTRGQQVTLSCSPISGHRSVSWYQQTPGQGLQFLFEYFSETQRNKGNFPGRFSGRQFSNSRSEMNVSTLELGDSALYLCASSLEGANTQYFGPGTRLTVL.

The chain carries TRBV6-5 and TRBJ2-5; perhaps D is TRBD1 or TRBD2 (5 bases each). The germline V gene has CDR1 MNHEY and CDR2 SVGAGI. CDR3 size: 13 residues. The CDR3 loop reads CAVGPTAQETQYF. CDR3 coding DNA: TGTGCGGTGGGACCGACGGCCCAAGAGACCCAGTACTTC.

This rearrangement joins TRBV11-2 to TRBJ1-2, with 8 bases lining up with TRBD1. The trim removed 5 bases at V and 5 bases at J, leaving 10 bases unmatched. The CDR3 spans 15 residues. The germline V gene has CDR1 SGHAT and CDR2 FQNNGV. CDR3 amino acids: CASSLTDGQGYGYTF. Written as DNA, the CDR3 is TGTGCCAGCAGCCTAACGGACGGACAGGGATATGGCTACACCTTC.

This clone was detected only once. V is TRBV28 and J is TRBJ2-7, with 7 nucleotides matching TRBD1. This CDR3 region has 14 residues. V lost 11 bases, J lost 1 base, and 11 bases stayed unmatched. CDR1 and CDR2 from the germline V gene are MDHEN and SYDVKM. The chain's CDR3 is CAGSPGQRSYEQYF. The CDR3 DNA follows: TGTGCCGGATCGCCGGGACAGCGATCCTACGAGCAGTACTTC.